The 31 T cell receptor beta chains below all came from one sample that was sequenced in a study of blood T cells in healthy people across ages. A second 7 to 11 cycle PCR used barcoded and J-beta primers. Using its own MiXCR run on the 5' RACE reads, TCRdb lists one record per CDR3 protein. The table has about 1.4 million distinct CDR3 sequences, 55% to 75% seen once. Sequencing was performed on blood. Receptor source: a man in his late teens or twenties in good health.

The chain has TRBV6-2 or TRBV6-3 and TRBJ2-7, with 7 bases aligning to TRBD1. The CDR3 is 15 residues long. J was trimmed by 3 bases and V by 0 bases; bases with no gene match: 5. The germline gives CDR1 MNHEY, CDR2 SVGEGT. The CDR3 is CASSYSDRELYEQYF. CDR3 coding DNA: TGTGCCAGCAGTTACTCTGACAGGGAGCTCTACGAGCAGTACTTC.

The chain carries TRBV9 and TRBJ2-1; a possible D gene is TRBD2 (6 bases). The DNA end is a closer match to TRBJ2-7, so the J assignment may be wrong. Germline V gene sequence: CDR1 SGDLS, CDR2 YYNGEE. This CDR3 region has 14 residues. CDR3 nucleotide sequence: TGTGCCAGCAGCGGCGGAGGGTCCTACAATGAGCAGTACTTC. It yields the protein CASSGGGSYNEQYF.

In its sample, this clonotype was seen a few times. The V gene is TRBV20-1, the J gene TRBJ2-5, with 13 bases fitting TRBD2. Germline V lookup: CDR1 DFQATT, CDR2 SNEGSKA (reference sequence). The CDR3 consists of 13 residues. With V trimmed by 6 bases and J by 11 bases, 9 bases remained unmatched. As DNA, the CDR3 is TGCAGTGCGAGCCCGGGACTAGCGGGACTTCAGTACTTC. It specifies CSASPGLAGLQYF.

The chain combines TRBV6-1 with TRBJ1-2; D might be TRBD1 (5 bases). Trimming took 5 bases from V and 6 from J, leaving 19 bases between them. This CDR3 has 15 residues. Germline assignment: CDR1 MNHNS and CDR2 SASEGT. CDR3 sequence reads: CASSFSSGRVDGYTF. The CDR3, as DNA: TGTGCCAGCAGTTTTAGTTCAGGGCGAGTGGATGGCTACACCTTC.

The chain is built from TRBV29-1 and TRBJ2-1; 7 bases are shared with TRBD1. This CDR3 contains 18 residues. CDR1 and CDR2 from the germline V gene are SQVTM and ANQGSEA. After removal of 0 bases from V and 7 bases from J, the junction contained 18 bases not matched to a gene. Here the CDR3 reads CSVEEFKGQVKDYNEQFF. CDR3 DNA sequence: TGCAGCGTTGAAGAGTTTAAAGGACAGGTAAAAGACTATAATGAGCAGTTCTTC.

V and J are TRBV21-1 and TRBJ1-1. TRBV21-1 is a pseudogene segment. The CDR3 length is 15 residues. The CDR3 nucleotides read TGTGCCAGCAGCAATGTGGCAGGGCGGTCGACTGAAGCTTTCTTT. Translation: CASSNVAGRSTEAFF.

The J gene is TRBJ1-2, the V gene TRBV7-2; maybe TRBD1 (5 bases). CDR1 is SGHTA, CDR2 FQGNSA, per germline. Trimming left V 1 base short and J 7 bases short, with 19 bases between. The CDR3 loop spans 16 amino acids. The CDR3 sequence: CASSLEVTQGPCGYTF. CDR3 coding DNA: TGTGCCAGCAGCTTAGAAGTGACGCAGGGCCCATGTGGCTACACCTTC. Using reference TRBV7-2 and TRBJ1-2 for the parts outside the CDR3, the full variable domain is GAGVSQSPSNKVTEKGKDVELRCDPISGHTALYWYRQSLGQGLEFLIYFQGNSAPDKSGLPSDRFSAERTGGSVSTLTIQRTQQEDSAVYLCASSLEVTQGPCGYTFGSGTRLTVV.

The V and J genes are TRBV29-1 and TRBJ1-2; D ambiguous. Germline V lookup: CDR1 SQVTM, CDR2 ANQGSEA. V was trimmed by 4 bases and J by 4 bases, leaving 19 bases between them. The length of the CDR3 is 15 residues. The CDR3 sequence is CSVGRGGGSIYGYTF. The CDR3 bases are TGCAGCGTTGGACGGGGAGGCGGCTCGATCTATGGCTACACCTTC.

The chain employs TRBV6-5 and TRBJ1-6, with D unclear. CDR3 length: 13 amino acids. The V and J ends lost 7 bases and 8 bases respectively, with 12 bases between them. Germline CDR1 reads MNHEY; CDR2 reads SVGAGI. CDR3: CASTRADDSPLHF. CDR3 DNA: TGTGCCAGCACTAGGGCGGACGATTCACCCCTCCACTTT.

The chain couples TRBV11-2 to TRBJ1-6; 12 nucleotides align to TRBD1. Looked up from germline, CDR1 is SGHAT and CDR2 is FQNNGV. CDR3 length equals 19 residues. V dropped 4 bases and J dropped 6; count of bases not matched to a gene: 13. This CDR3 is CASSSTGRGQGASNSPLHF. In nucleotides, the CDR3 is TGTGCCAGCAGCTCCACGGGTAGGGGACAGGGGGCTTCTAATTCACCCCTCCACTTT. The variable domain in full, with the rest retrieved from reference TRBV11-2 and TRBJ1-6, is EAGVAQSPRYKIIEKRQSVAFWCNPISGHATLYWYQQILGQGPKLLIQFQNNGVVDDSQLPKDRFSAERLKGVDSTLKIQPAKLEDSAVYLCASSSTGRGQGASNSPLHFGNGTRLTVT.

This clonotype turned up a few times. The CDR3 here is CASSPRGGGEKLFF. The CDR3 nucleotides are TGTGCCAGCAGCCCCCGGGGAGGGGGCGAAAAACTGTTTTTT. This sequence joins TRBV12-3 or TRBV12-4 and TRBJ1-4, with 7 positions matching TRBD1. The CDR3 is made up of 14 amino acids. J gave up 8 bases and V 6 bases, and 9 bases lay outside the gene matches.

This clonotype was observed once. The chain combines TRBV15 with TRBJ1-5, with D possibly being TRBD1 (6 bases). The CDR3 runs to 16 residues. Per the germline V gene, CDR1 is LNHNV and CDR2 is YYDKDF (reference sequence). V dropped 4 bases and J dropped 6 bases, with 19 bases sitting between them. The CDR3 DNA follows: TGTGCCACCAGCATAACGACCCCAGGGGTTGGTCAGCCCCAGCATTTT. Translation: CATSITTPGVGQPQHF.

The J gene is TRBJ2-5, the V gene TRBV3-1; D remains unclear. V was cut by 0 bases and J by 11 bases, with 16 bases left in between. The CDR3 is 14 residues long. CDR1 is LGHDT and CDR2 is YNNKEL in the germline V gene (reference sequence). This CDR3 reads CASSQDYSSGEQYF. CDR3 nucleotide sequence: TGTGCCAGCAGCCAAGATTACAGTTCGGGTGAGCAGTACTTC.

This clonotype appeared a few times. V usage is TRBV12-3 or TRBV12-4 and J usage is TRBJ1-2; 7 nucleotides line up with TRBD1. This CDR3 spans 16 amino acids. J gave up 3 bases and V 5 bases, and 12 bases lay outside the gene matches. CDR3: CASSPQSRGDDYGYTF. The DNA for the CDR3 is TGTGCCAGCAGTCCCCAAAGCAGGGGGGACGACTATGGCTACACCTTC.

This chain links TRBV2 with TRBJ2-4, with a tentative D call TRBD2 (5 bases). The DNA end is a closer match to TRBJ2-7, so the J assignment may be wrong. The CDR3 totals 11 residues. Germline V gives CDR1 SNHLY, CDR2 FYNNEI. CDR3 amino acids: CASSDSVEQYF. The CDR3 nucleotides are TGTGCCAGCAGTGATAGCGTCGAGCAGTACTTC.

The chain joins TRBV6-5 to TRBJ2-7, with 9 bases fitting TRBD1. Matching the DNA end better, TRBJ2-5 makes the J call doubtful. In germline, CDR1 is MNHEY, CDR2 SVGAGI. The CDR3 extends over 14 amino acids. The CDR3 DNA reads TGTGCCAGCAGGGGGACAGGGCTTCAAGAGACCCAGTACTTC. It is translated as CASRGTGLQETQYF.

The gene calls are TRBV12-3 or TRBV12-4 and TRBJ1-1; D gene ambiguous. The CDR3 covers 15 residues. Trimming cost V 3 bases and J 0 bases, with 11 bases left between them. The CDR3 loop is CASSLDLAMNTEAFF. The DNA for the CDR3 is TGTGCCAGCAGTTTGGACCTTGCAATGAACACTGAAGCTTTCTTT.

V usage is TRBV24-1 and J usage is TRBJ2-2; the D gene is possibly TRBD1 (6 bases). The V and J ends lost 2 bases and 3 bases respectively, with 12 bases between them. Germline V lookup: CDR1 KGHDR, CDR2 SFDVKD. The CDR3 has 16 residues. The CDR3 spells CATSDYTGPDTGELFF. DNA for the CDR3: TGTGCCACCAGTGATTACACAGGGCCCGACACCGGGGAGCTGTTTTTT.

This clonotype was seen a few times. The CDR3 DNA is TGTGCCAGCAGCTTTGGGGCGGGGGTGACCTACGAGCAGTACTTC. Its protein is CASSFGAGVTYEQYF. The rearrangement joins TRBV7-9 to TRBJ2-7, with 7 bases lining up with TRBD2. This CDR3 region has 15 residues. Trimming cost V 3 bases and J 2 bases; bases outside gene matches: 7. Germline lookup yields CDR1 SEHNR and CDR2 FQNEAQ (reference sequence). The full variable domain, its missing parts supplied by reference TRBV7-9 and TRBJ2-7, is DTGVSQNPRHKITKRGQNVTFRCDPISEHNRLYWYRQTLGQGPEFLTYFQNEAQLEKSRLLSDRFSAERPKGSFSTLEIQRTEQGDSAMYLCASSFGAGVTYEQYFGPGTRLTVT.

This chain uses TRBV6-2 or TRBV6-3 with TRBJ2-4, with 7 positions matching TRBD1. This CDR3 comprises 16 residues. V was pared by 2 bases and J by 1 base, with 5 bases of the junction left unmatched. Germline-derived CDR1 and CDR2 are MNHEY and SVGEGT. CDR3 DNA sequence: TGTGCCAGCAGTTACAACGAGGGGGCGGCCAAAAACATTCAGTACTTC. Translating gives CASSYNEGAAKNIQYF.

The V gene is TRBV28, the J gene TRBJ2-3, with TRBD2 identical over 7 bases. J was trimmed by 2 bases and V by 5 bases; bases with no gene match: 7. Germline CDR1 reads MDHEN; CDR2 reads SYDVKM. The CDR3 covers 15 residues. The CDR3 reads CASSLSAGITDTQYF. CDR3 DNA: TGTGCCAGCAGTCTCTCAGCGGGGATCACAGATACGCAGTATTTT.

This clonotype came up once. This chain links TRBV24-1 with TRBJ2-3; possibly TRBD2 for D (5 bases). V lost 6 bases and J lost 0, with 12 bases in between. Per germline, CDR1 KGHDR and CDR2 SFDVKD. This CDR3 is built from 15 residues. This chain's CDR3 is CATSLGGESTDTQYF. In DNA form, the CDR3 reads TGTGCCACCAGTCTCGGAGGAGAAAGCACAGATACGCAGTATTTT.

CDR3 region: CASSSRIGGTEAFF. DNA for the CDR3: TGCGCCAGCAGCTCTAGAATCGGGGGCACTGAAGCTTTCTTT. The V gene is TRBV5-1, the J gene TRBJ1-1; D might be TRBD1 (5 bases). With 3 bases removed from V and 4 bases from J, the gap between germline ends came to 13 bases. CDR3 length: 14 residues. The V gene's germline CDR1 is SGHRS and CDR2 YFSETQ. Full variable domain (rest looked up from reference TRBV5-1 and TRBJ1-1): KAGVTQTPRYLIKTRGQQVTLSCSPISGHRSVSWYQQTPGQGLQFLFEYFSETQRNKGNFPGRFSGRQFSNSRSEMNVSTLELGDSALYLCASSSRIGGTEAFFGQGTRLTVV.

In this sample, this clonotype turned up a few times. The gene calls are TRBV5-1 and TRBJ2-5; D is unclear. The CDR3 contains 13 residues. The V gene's germline CDR1 is SGHRS and CDR2 YFSETQ. Trimming removed 4 bases at V and 3 bases at J, with 10 bases between. This CDR3 is CASSEENEETQYF. CDR3 sequence (DNA): TGCGCCAGCAGCGAGGAGAATGAAGAGACCCAGTACTTC.

The V gene is TRBV5-1, the J gene TRBJ1-2; D is unclear. Trimming shortened V by 4 bases and J by 4 bases, and 14 bases separated the two germline ends. This CDR3 has 14 amino acids. Germline CDR1 SGHRS, CDR2 YFSETQ. The CDR3 loop is CASSPEGLSYGYTF. The CDR3 bases are TGCGCCAGCAGCCCCGAGGGTTTGTCCTATGGCTACACCTTC.

Only a few counts were recorded for this clonotype. J is TRBJ1-5 and V is TRBV6-2 or TRBV6-3; TRBD1 matches 9 bases. Per germline, CDR1 MNHEY and CDR2 SVGEGT. Unmatched junction bases numbered 6, after V lost 5 bases and J lost 1 base. The CDR3 has 16 amino acids. CDR3 DNA: TGTGCCAGCAGTACGGGACAGGGTCCAAGCAATCAGCCCCAGCATTTT. It is translated as CASSTGQGPSNQPQHF.

This sequence joins TRBV6-6 and TRBJ1-2; no firm D call. Germline CDR1 and CDR2: MNHNY and SVGAGI (reference sequence). Trimming left V 8 bases short and J 7 bases short, with 11 bases between. The CDR3 contains 11 residues. The CDR3 DNA is TGTGCCAGCGGGTCCAACGGTGGCTACACCTTC. This translates into CASGSNGGYTF.

This clonotype was counted a few times. The chain combines TRBV7-2 with TRBJ2-3; no firm D call. This CDR3 region has 13 residues. The V gene lost 4 bases and the J gene lost 4 bases, with 9 bases spanning the gap. Germline V CDR1 and CDR2: SGHTA, FQGNSA. This CDR3 is CASSSHAADTQYF. In DNA, the CDR3 is TGTGCCAGCAGCTCCCACGCGGCAGATACGCAGTATTTT.

This clonotype was observed a handful of times. This rearrangement joins TRBV4-3 to TRBJ2-4; TRBD2 might be the D (6 bases). CDR3 length equals 21 residues. Germline CDR1 LGHNA, CDR2 YSLEER. Deletions cut 0 bases from V and 0 bases from J, with 24 bases between. The DNA for the CDR3 is TGCGCCAGCAGCCAAGAAGGAGGGTGGCAGTTCAGAGGTTTAGCCAAAAACATTCAGTACTTC. Its protein is CASSQEGGWQFRGLAKNIQYF.

The V gene is TRBV2, the J gene TRBJ2-1; D might be TRBD2 (6 bases). The CDR3 has 15 amino acids. From germline, CDR1 is SNHLY and CDR2 FYNNEI. V lost 6 bases to trimming and J lost 5 bases, with 17 bases between them. CDR3 residues: CASRYIGTLDNEQFF. CDR3 in DNA: TGTGCCAGCAGGTACATCGGGACTCTTGACAATGAGCAGTTCTTC.

The V and J genes are TRBV29-1 and TRBJ2-5, with 7 nucleotides matching TRBD2. The J call may not be correct, given that the DNA end is closer to TRBJ2-7. The CDR3 contains 11 residues. The germline V gene has CDR1 SQVTM and CDR2 ANQGSEA. CDR3 region: CSVYRGVEQYF. DNA for the CDR3: TGCAGCGTATATCGGGGGGTCGAGCAGTACTTC.